A single sample gave rise to the 10 T cell receptor beta chains below, sequenced in a study of Ad26.COV2.S vaccination and SARS-CoV-2 variants. Profiling relied on immunoSEQ multiplex PCR, and the TCRdb table lists in-frame clones only, not all of them. Of over 400,000 clones in the sample, 89% were seen once. Treatment defined: 19 received Ad26.COV2.S at low or high dose, single or two shots; five or six received placebo; per-sample allocation not given. The investigators took samples on day 63 after the first vaccine or placebo injection. Sequences were derived from peripheral blood, sampled in a trial of Ad26.COV2.S vaccine versus placebo. These TCRs come from a person aged 18-65 years who received the Ad26.COV2.S COVID-19 vaccine or a placebo.

This clone was counted many times. The gene calls are TRBV18 and TRBJ2-7, with unresolved D. Trimming cost V 6 bases and J 4 bases, with 16 bases left between them. The V gene's germline CDR1 is KGHSH and CDR2 LQKENI. The CDR3 totals 14 residues. The CDR3 region has the DNA TGTGCCAGCTCCCCCCTCGGGCGGCGGTACGAGCAGTACTTC. Protein product: CASSPLGRRYEQYF.

The chain couples TRBV9 to TRBJ1-4, with 7 bases aligning to TRBD1. V was clipped by 4 bases and J by 8 bases; unmatched bases: 11. The CDR3 is 15 residues long. The germline gives CDR1 SGDLS, CDR2 YYNGEE. The CDR3 protein is CASSLREGAGEKLFF. The CDR3 bases are TGTGCCAGCAGCCTCCGGGAGGGGGCCGGGGAAAAACTGTTTTTT. Full variable domain (rest looked up from reference TRBV9 and TRBJ1-4): DSGVTQTPKHLITATGQRVTLRCSPRSGDLSVYWYQQSLDQGLQFLIQYYNGEERAKGNILERFSAQQFPDLHSELNLSSLELGDSALYFCASSLREGAGEKLFFGSGTQLSVL.

The chain has TRBV6-5 and TRBJ1-4; weak D call: TRBD1 (6 bases). The CDR3 loop spans 14 amino acids. V gave up 6 bases and J gave up 0 bases, with 8 bases separating them. The germline V gene has CDR1 MNHEY and CDR2 SVGAGI. The CDR3 sequence: CASREGATNEKLFF. CDR3 DNA: TGTGCCAGCAGGGAGGGGGCAACTAATGAAAAACTGTTTTTT.

The chain links TRBV7-2 to TRBJ2-7; no definite D call. Germline V gene data show CDR1 as SGHTA and CDR2 as FQGNSA. Trimming left V 5 bases short and J 5 bases short, with 16 bases between. The CDR3 contains 14 residues. CDR3 in amino acids: CASSPDSWSHEQYV. In DNA form, the CDR3 reads TGTGCCAGCAGCCCCGACTCGTGGTCCCACGAGCAGTACGTC.

V and J are TRBV27 and TRBJ2-1; 9 nucleotides match TRBD2. This CDR3 has 17 residues. V shed 3 bases, J shed 7 bases, and the junction held 13 bases outside the gene matches. Germline CDR1 is MNHEY and CDR2 is SMNVEV (reference sequence). As DNA, the CDR3 is TGTGCCAGCAGTTTGGAGAGACGGCGGGAGGGCAGGAATGAGCAGTTCTTC. Residues: CASSLERRREGRNEQFF.

The chain is built from TRBV4-3 and TRBJ1-1; unclear D gene. The germline gives CDR1 LGHNA, CDR2 YSLEER. V lost 1 base and J 5 bases, leaving 14 bases between the germline ends. The CDR3 length is 15 residues. CDR3 in amino acids: CASSQVSRLGTEAFF. In DNA form, the CDR3 reads TGCGCCAGCAGCCAAGTCTCACGTTTGGGTACTGAAGCTTTCTTT.

This clone has a single count. V usage is TRBV11-2 and J usage is TRBJ1-4, with D maybe TRBD1 (6 bases). Deletions cut 0 bases from V and 8 bases from J, with 10 bases between. Germline CDR1 and CDR2: SGHAT and FQNNGV. The CDR3 length is 14 residues. The CDR3 loop is CASSLEGAEEKLFF. The CDR3 nucleotides are TGTGCCAGCAGCTTAGAGGGGGCTGAAGAAAAACTGTTTTTT.

The V call is TRBV7-9, the J call TRBJ1-5; D not certain. The V gene's germline CDR1 is SEHNR and CDR2 FQNEAQ (reference sequence). CDR3 length: 16 residues. V lost 1 base and J 4 bases, leaving 14 bases between the germline ends. CDR3 DNA: TGTGCCAGCAGCTTAGGAGGACCCAAGAGAAATCAGCCCCAGCATTTT. Its translation is CASSLGGPKRNQPQHF.

V is TRBV21-1 and J is TRBJ2-5; the D segment call TRBD2 is taken from the table without a DNA check. TRBV21-1 is a known pseudogene. CDR3 length: 14 amino acids. CDR3 nucleotides: TGTGCCAGCACCACGACTAGCGGGGGCGAGACCCAGTACTTC. Its protein product is CASTTTSGGETQYF.

This chain uses TRBV18 with TRBJ2-7; D might be TRBD2 (5 bases). V lost 4 bases to trimming and J lost 7 bases, with 17 bases between them. The CDR3 has 14 residues. CDR1 KGHSH and CDR2 LQKENI come from the germline V gene. The CDR3 DNA reads TGTGCCAGCTCACTAGCCTCGGGGAGAAGGGAGCAGTACTTC. Protein product: CASSLASGRREQYF.